Sequencing of this T cell receptor (beta chain) was carried out in a study of T cell repertoires in cytomegalovirus infection. As for the study in general: It can be stated that public TCR beta signatures indicated CMV infection as well as a matching HLA type. Findings of the study overall: The ex vivo response showed dominance by HLA-C-restricted CMV-specific TCR beta clonotypes. People with CMV and the relevant HLA were identified by cumulative public TCR beta family frequency.

Using its own MiXCR run on the reads, TCRdb lists one record per CDR3 protein. In the table there are over 150,000 distinct CDR3 sequences, approximately 15% of which are singletons. A note on this clonotype: Its specificity is not known.

Germline V lookup: CDR1 PRHDT, CDR2 FYEKMQ (reference sequence). The V segment lost 1 base and the J segment 6 bases; nucleotides outside the gene matches: 8. The CDR3 length is 17 residues. The chain has TRBV13 and TRBJ2-1; 11 nucleotides align to TRBD2. The sequenced sample was PBMCs. This receptor was taken from a human donor in good health (CMV status not recorded). Some clones in this sample may be carry-over from other donors' samples. As DNA, the CDR3 is TGTGCCAGCAGCTTAGACAGGACTAGCGGGTTGGGCAATGAGCAGTTCTTC. Amino acid sequence: CASSLDRTSGLGNEQFF.